This T cell receptor (beta chain) was identified in a study of CD8 T cells in ankylosing spondylitis. TCRdb reanalysed the 5' RACE reads using MiXCR and keeps one entry per CDR3 protein. This table has about 35,000 distinct CDR3 sequences, less than 4% appearing once. Overall study findings and caveats: Enrichment of disease-linked clones was reportedly significant in matched ankylosing spondylitis synovial fluid. A motif of 7 or 8 highly homologous TCR beta variants was seen as apparently characteristic of ankylosing spondylitis blood.

The CDR3 covers 12 residues. The J segment lost 7 bases and the V segment lost 3 bases, leaving 3 bases of the junction unmatched. Germline CDR1 is SGDLS and CDR2 is YYNGEE. This clonotype was detected ten times or more. Its target is unknown. This clonotype originated in a male donor with ankylosing spondylitis or in good health (not recorded which). Specimen: blood, either unsorted or a sorted T cell fraction (not recorded which). The gene calls are TRBV9 and TRBJ1-1; 7 positions agree with TRBD1. The CDR3 coding sequence is TGTGCCAGCAGCGCAGGGGACAGTGAAGCTTTCTTT. Encoded protein: CASSAGDSEAFF.